This TCR beta chain was observed in a study of cytomegalovirus exposure and HLA in healthy donors. With 60 Vbeta and 13 Jbeta primers, the PCR was carried out. Sequencing used immunoSEQ multiplex PCR; TCRdb keeps in-frame clones, though not all of them. The sample has some 100,000 clones; roughly three quarters are singletons. The V gene end was trimmed by 5 bases and the J gene end by 3 bases; junction bases not matched to a gene: 12. Per germline, CDR1 SGHTA and CDR2 FQGNSA. CDR3 length: 17 amino acids. This clonotype originated in a man between 50 and 59 years old in good health and CMV-seropositive. V is TRBV7-2 and J is TRBJ2-7; 11 bases align to TRBD1. The specimen sequenced was PBMCs. The CDR3 region has the DNA TGTGCCAGCAGCCCACTCGGACAGGGGGCCGGGATCTACGAGCAGTACTTC. It is translated as CASSPLGQGAGIYEQYF.